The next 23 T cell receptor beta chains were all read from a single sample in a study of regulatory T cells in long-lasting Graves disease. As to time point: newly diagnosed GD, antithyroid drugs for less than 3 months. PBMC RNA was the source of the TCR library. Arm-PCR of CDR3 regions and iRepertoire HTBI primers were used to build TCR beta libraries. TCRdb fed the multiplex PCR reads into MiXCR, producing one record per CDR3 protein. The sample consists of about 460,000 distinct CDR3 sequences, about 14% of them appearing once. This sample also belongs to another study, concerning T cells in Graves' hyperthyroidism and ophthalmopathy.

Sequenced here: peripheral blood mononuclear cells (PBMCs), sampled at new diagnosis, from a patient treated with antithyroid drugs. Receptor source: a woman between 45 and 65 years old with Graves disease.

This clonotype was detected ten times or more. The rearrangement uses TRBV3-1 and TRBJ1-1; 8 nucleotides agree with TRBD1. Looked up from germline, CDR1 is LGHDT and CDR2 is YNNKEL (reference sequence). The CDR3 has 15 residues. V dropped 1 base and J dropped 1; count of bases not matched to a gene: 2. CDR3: CASSQAGTGNTEAFF. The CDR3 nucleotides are TGTGCCAGCAGCCAAGCCGGGACAGGGAACACTGAAGCTTTCTTT.

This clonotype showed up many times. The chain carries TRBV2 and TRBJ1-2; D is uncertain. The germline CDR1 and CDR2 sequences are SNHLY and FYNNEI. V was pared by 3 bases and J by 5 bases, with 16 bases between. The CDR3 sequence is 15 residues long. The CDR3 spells CASSEEAATSYGYTF. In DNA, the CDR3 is TGTGCCAGCAGTGAGGAGGCAGCTACCTCTTATGGCTACACCTTC.

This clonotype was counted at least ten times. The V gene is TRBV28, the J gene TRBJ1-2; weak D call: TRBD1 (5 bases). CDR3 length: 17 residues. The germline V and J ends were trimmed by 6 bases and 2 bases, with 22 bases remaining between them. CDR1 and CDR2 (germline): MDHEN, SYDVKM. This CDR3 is CASRLSAGAVTNYGYTF. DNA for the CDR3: TGTGCCAGCAGACTGTCGGCTGGGGCAGTTACAAACTATGGCTACACCTTC.

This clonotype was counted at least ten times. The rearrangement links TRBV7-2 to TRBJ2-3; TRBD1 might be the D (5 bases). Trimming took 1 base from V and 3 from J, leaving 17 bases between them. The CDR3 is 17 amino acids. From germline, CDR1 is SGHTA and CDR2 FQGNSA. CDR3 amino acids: CASSLGVRVDGTDTQYF. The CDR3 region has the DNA TGTGCCAGCAGCTTAGGGGTCAGGGTGGACGGAACAGATACGCAGTATTTT.

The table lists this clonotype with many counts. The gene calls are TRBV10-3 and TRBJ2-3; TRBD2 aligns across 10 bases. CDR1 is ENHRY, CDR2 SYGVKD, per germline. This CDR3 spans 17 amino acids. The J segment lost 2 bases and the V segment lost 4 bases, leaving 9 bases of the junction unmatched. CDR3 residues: CAISGFGLAEVTDTQYF. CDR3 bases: TGTGCCATCAGTGGATTCGGACTAGCGGAGGTCACAGATACGCAGTATTTT.

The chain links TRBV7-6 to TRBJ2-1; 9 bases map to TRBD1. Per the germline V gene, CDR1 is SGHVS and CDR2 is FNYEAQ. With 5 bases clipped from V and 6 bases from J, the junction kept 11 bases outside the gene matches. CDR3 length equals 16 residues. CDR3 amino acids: CASSTTGTGIINEQFF. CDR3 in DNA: TGTGCCAGCAGCACTACCGGGACAGGGATTATCAATGAGCAGTTCTTC.

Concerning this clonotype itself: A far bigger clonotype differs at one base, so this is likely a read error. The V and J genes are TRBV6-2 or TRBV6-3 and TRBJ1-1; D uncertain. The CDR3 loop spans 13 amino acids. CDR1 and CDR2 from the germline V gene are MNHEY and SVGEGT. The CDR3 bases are TGTGCCGGCAGTTACAGCCGGAACACTGAAGCTTTCTTT. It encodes CAGSYSRNTEAFF.

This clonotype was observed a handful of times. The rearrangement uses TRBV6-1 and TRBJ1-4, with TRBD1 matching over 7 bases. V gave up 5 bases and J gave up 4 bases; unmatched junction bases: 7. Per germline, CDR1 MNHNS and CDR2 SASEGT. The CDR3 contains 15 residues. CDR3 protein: CASSQGQTNNEKLFF. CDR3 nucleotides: TGTGCCAGCAGTCAGGGACAGACGAATAATGAAAAACTGTTTTTT.

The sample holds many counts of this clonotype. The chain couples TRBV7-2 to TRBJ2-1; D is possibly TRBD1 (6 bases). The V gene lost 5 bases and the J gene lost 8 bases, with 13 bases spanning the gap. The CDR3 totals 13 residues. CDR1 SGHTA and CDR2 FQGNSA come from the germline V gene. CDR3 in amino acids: CASSPKDSDEQFF. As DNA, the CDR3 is TGTGCCAGCAGCCCCAAGGACAGCGATGAGCAGTTCTTC.

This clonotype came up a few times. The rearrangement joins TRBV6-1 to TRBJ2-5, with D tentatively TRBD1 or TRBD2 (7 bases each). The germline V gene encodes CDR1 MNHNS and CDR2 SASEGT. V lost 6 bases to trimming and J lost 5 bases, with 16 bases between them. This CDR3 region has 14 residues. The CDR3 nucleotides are TGTGCCAGCAGCTCAGGGGGGGTAAGGGAGACCCAGTACTTC. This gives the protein CASSSGGVRETQYF.

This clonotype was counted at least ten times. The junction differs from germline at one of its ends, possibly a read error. The CDR3 loop is CASSCSTLMVVITDTQYF. CDR3 DNA: TGTGCTAGCAGCTGCAGCACCCTTATGGTAGTAATCACAGATACGCAGTATTTT. The rearrangement uses TRBV7-7 and TRBJ2-3; no definite D call. Germline V CDR1 and CDR2: SSHAT, FNYEAQ (reference sequence). The CDR3 loop spans 18 amino acids.

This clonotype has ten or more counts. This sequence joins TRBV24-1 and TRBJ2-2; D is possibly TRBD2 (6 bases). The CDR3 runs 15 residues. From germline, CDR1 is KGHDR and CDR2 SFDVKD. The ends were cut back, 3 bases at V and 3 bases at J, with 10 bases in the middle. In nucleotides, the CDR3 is TGTGCCACCAGTGATGGTAGGGACTACACCGGGGAGCTGTTTTTT. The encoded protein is CATSDGRDYTGELFF.

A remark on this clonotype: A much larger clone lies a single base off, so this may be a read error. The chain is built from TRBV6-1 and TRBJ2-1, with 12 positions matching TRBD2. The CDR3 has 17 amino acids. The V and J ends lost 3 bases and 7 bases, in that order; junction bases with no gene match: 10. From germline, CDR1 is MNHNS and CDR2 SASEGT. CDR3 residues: CASSEVALAGGKNEQFF. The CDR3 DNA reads TGTGCCAGCAGTGAGGTGGCACTAGCGGGAGGAAAAAATGAGCAGTTCTTC.

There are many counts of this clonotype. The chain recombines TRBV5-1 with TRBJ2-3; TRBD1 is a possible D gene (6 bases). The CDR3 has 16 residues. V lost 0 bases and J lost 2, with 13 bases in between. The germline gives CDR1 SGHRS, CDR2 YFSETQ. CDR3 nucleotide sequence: TGCGCCAGCAGCTTGGCACCGGACAGACCCACAGATACGCAGTATTTT. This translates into CASSLAPDRPTDTQYF.

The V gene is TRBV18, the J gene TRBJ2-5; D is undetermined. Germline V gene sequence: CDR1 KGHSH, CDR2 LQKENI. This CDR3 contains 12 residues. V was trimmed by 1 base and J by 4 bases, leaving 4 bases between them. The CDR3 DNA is TGTGCCAGCTCACCACGCATAGAGACCCAGTACTTC. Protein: CASSPRIETQYF.

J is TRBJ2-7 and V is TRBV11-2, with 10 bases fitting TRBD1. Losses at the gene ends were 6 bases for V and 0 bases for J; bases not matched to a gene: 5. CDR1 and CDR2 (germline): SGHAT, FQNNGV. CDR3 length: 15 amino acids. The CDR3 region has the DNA TGTGCCAGCAGTGACAGGGGGCTAAGCTCCTACGAGCAGTACTTC. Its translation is CASSDRGLSSYEQYF.

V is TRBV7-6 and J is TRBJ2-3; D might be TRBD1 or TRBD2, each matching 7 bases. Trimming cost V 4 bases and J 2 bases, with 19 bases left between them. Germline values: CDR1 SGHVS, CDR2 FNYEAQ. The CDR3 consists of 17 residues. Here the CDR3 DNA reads TGTGCCAGCAGCTCTCCCAGGGGGGGGGCAAACACAGATACGCAGTATTTT. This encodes CASSSPRGGANTDTQYF.

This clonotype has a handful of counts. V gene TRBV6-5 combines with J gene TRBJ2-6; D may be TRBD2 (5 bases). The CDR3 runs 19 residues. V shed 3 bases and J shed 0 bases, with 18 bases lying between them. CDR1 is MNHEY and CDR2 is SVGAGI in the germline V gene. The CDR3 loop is CASSYRAGNQPSGANVLTF. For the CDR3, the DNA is TGTGCCAGCAGTTATCGAGCCGGGAATCAACCCTCTGGGGCCAACGTCCTGACTTTC.

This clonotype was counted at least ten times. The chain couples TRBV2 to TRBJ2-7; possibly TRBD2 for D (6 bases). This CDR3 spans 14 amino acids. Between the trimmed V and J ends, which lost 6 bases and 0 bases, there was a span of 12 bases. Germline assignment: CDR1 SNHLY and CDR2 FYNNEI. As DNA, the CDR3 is TGTGCCAGCAGACCTAGCGTCAGCTCCTACGAGCAGTACTTC. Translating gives CASRPSVSSYEQYF.

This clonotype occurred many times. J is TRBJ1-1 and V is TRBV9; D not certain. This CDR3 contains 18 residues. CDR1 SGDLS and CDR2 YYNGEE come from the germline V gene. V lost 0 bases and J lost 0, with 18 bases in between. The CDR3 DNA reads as TGTGCCAGCAGCGTAGTCCCACCTCCGGTGGTGATGAACACTGAAGCTTTCTTT. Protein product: CASSVVPPPVVMNTEAFF.

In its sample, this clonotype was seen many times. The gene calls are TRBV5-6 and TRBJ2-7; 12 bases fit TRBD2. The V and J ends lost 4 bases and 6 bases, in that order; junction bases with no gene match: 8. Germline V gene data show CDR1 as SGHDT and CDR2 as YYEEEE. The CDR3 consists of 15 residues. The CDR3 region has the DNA TGTGCCAGCAGCGAATCGACTAGCGGGAGATCCGAGCAGTACTTC. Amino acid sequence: CASSESTSGRSEQYF.

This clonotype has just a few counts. Here the CDR3 reads CASSLLPLDTGELFF. The CDR3 nucleotides read TGTGCCAGCAGCTTACTGCCTTTGGACACCGGGGAGCTGTTTTTT. The gene calls are TRBV7-3 and TRBJ2-2; D gene unclear. The CDR3 sequence is 15 residues long. Germline values: CDR1 SGHTA, CDR2 FQGTGA. V shed 2 bases and J shed 3 bases, with 10 bases lying between them.

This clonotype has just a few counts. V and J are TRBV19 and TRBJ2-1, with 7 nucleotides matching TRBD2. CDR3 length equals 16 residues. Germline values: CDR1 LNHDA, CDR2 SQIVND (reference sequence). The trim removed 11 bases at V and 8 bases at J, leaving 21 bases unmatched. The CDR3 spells CAVRAGDDPSWHEQFF. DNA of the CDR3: TGTGCCGTCAGGGCGGGGGACGATCCCTCCTGGCATGAGCAGTTCTTC. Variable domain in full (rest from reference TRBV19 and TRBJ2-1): DGGITQSPKYLFRKEGQNVTLSCEQNLNHDAMYWYRQDPGQGLRLIYYSQIVNDFQKGDIAEGYSVSREKKESFPLTVTSAQKNPTAFYLCAVRAGDDPSWHEQFFGPGTRLTVL.